The rows below give T cell receptor beta chains drawn from one sample of a study of CD8 T cells in Susac syndrome. TCRdb re-called the immunoSEQ multiplex PCR reads through MiXCR, storing one row per CDR3 protein. The sample lists 150,000 or so distinct CDR3 sequences; roughly 94% were seen once. The sample was CD4+ T cells from PBMCs. The receptors stem from a human donor with Susac syndrome. Both conserved end residues are part of each CDR3. A D gene is named only where the DNA matches it firmly. Clone sizes are given selectively: once, few, many, or a class where the clone is expanded.

CDR3 protein: CASSQEGARKNTEAFF; CDR3 DNA: TGCGCCAGCAGCCAAGAGGGGGCCAGGAAAAACACTGAAGCTTTCTTT; clone size: NA; D gene: NA; J gene: TRBJ1-1; V gene: TRBV4-1
CDR3 protein: CAWSTGKAADTQYF; CDR3 DNA: TGTGCCTGGAGTACCGGGAAGGCCGCAGATACGCAGTATTTT; clone size: NA; D gene: NA; J gene: TRBJ2-3; V gene: TRBV30
CDR3 protein: CASSKAGRDKNYEQYF; CDR3 DNA: TGTGCCAGCAGCAAAGCCGGGCGCGACAAAAATTACGAGCAGTACTTC; clone size: NA; D gene: NA; J gene: TRBJ2-7; V gene: TRBV21-1
CDR3 protein: CASSLAGDSIQETQYF; CDR3 DNA: TGCGCCAGCAGCTTGGCCGGGGACAGCATCCAAGAGACCCAGTACTTC; clone size: NA; D gene: TRBD1; J gene: TRBJ2-5; V gene: TRBV5-1
CDR3 protein: CAWSRGTGTNNEQFF; CDR3 DNA: TGTGCCTGGAGCCGTGGGACAGGGACTAACAATGAGCAGTTCTTC; clone size: NA; D gene: TRBD1; J gene: TRBJ2-1; V gene: TRBV30
CDR3 protein: CAWSSREKLFF; CDR3 DNA: TGTGCCTGGAGTTCCCGTGAAAAACTGTTTTTT; clone size: NA; D gene: NA; J gene: TRBJ1-4; V gene: TRBV30
CDR3 protein: CASSLEPGLDPEQFF; CDR3 DNA: TGCGCCAGCAGCTTGGAACCGGGACTAGATCCTGAGCAGTTCTTC; clone size: NA; D gene: TRBD2; J gene: TRBJ2-1; V gene: TRBV5-1
CDR3 protein: CASEGLGNEKLFF; CDR3 DNA: TGTGCTAGTGAGGGGTTAGGAAATGAAAAACTGTTTTTT; clone size: NA; D gene: NA; J gene: TRBJ1-4; V gene: TRBV12-5
CDR3 protein: CSVEFVGTYNEQFF; CDR3 DNA: TGCAGCGTTGAATTCGTGGGGACCTACAATGAGCAGTTCTTC; clone size: NA; D gene: NA; J gene: TRBJ2-1; V gene: TRBV29-1
CDR3 protein: CASSPGQQDTQYF; CDR3 DNA: TGTGCCAGCAGCCCGGGACAGCAAGATACGCAGTATTTT; clone size: NA; D gene: TRBD1; J gene: TRBJ2-3; V gene: TRBV7-3
CDR3 protein: CSVSPNRYGYTF; CDR3 DNA: TGCAGCGTTTCCCCGAACCGCTATGGCTACACCTTC; clone size: NA; D gene: NA; J gene: TRBJ1-2; V gene: TRBV29-1
CDR3 protein: CASSLGQGGTGELFF; CDR3 DNA: TGTGCCAGCAGTTTAGGGCAGGGGGGCACCGGGGAGCTGTTTTTT; clone size: NA; D gene: NA; J gene: TRBJ2-2; V gene: TRBV12-3/TRBV12-4
CDR3 protein: CASSFLTQFGGTYEQYF; CDR3 DNA: TGTGCCAGCAGCTTCCTTACTCAGTTTGGGGGGACCTACGAGCAGTACTTC; clone size: NA; D gene: NA; J gene: TRBJ2-7; V gene: TRBV13
CDR3 protein: CSARGPGGPYNEQFF; CDR3 DNA: TGCAGTGCTAGAGGACCCGGTGGGCCCTACAATGAGCAGTTCTTC; clone size: NA; D gene: NA; J gene: TRBJ2-1; V gene: TRBV20-1
CDR3 protein: CASSFDYEQYF; CDR3 DNA: TGTGCCAGCAGCTTTGACTACGAGCAGTACTTC; clone size: NA; D gene: NA; J gene: TRBJ2-7; V gene: TRBV3-1
CDR3 protein: CASSDSDRRGGNQPQHF; CDR3 DNA: TGTGCCAGCAGCGACTCCGACCGGAGGGGTGGAAATCAGCCCCAGCATTTT; clone size: once; D gene: NA; J gene: TRBJ1-5; V gene: TRBV7-9
CDR3 protein: CASSLLQGTYGYTF; CDR3 DNA: TGTGCCAGCAGTTTATTGCAGGGTACCTATGGCTACACCTTC; clone size: NA; D gene: NA; J gene: TRBJ1-2; V gene: TRBV28
CDR3 protein: CSARTNEQFF; CDR3 DNA: TGCAGTGCTAGAACCAATGAGCAGTTCTTC; clone size: NA; D gene: NA; J gene: TRBJ2-1; V gene: TRBV20-1
CDR3 protein: CASSPNPGQGSYNEQFF; CDR3 DNA: TGCGCCAGCAGCCCAAACCCGGGACAGGGATCCTACAATGAGCAGTTCTTC; clone size: NA; D gene: TRBD1; J gene: TRBJ2-1; V gene: TRBV4-1
CDR3 protein: CASSTNRDRFDYTF; CDR3 DNA: TGTGCCAGCAGCACAAACCGGGACAGATTCGACTACACCTTC; clone size: NA; D gene: TRBD1; J gene: TRBJ1-2; V gene: TRBV7-8
CDR3 protein: CAWGQGRTEAFF; CDR3 DNA: TGTGCCTGGGGACAGGGGAGGACTGAAGCTTTCTTT; clone size: NA; D gene: TRBD1; J gene: TRBJ1-1; V gene: TRBV30
CDR3 protein: CASSLSGASEQPQHF; CDR3 DNA: TGCGCCAGCAGCTTATCCGGGGCCTCGGAACAGCCCCAGCATTTT; clone size: NA; D gene: NA; J gene: TRBJ1-5; V gene: TRBV5-1
CDR3 protein: CATSRGRDTQYF; CDR3 DNA: TGTGCCACCAGCAGAGGGAGAGATACGCAGTATTTT; clone size: NA; D gene: NA; J gene: TRBJ2-3; V gene: TRBV15
CDR3 protein: CASSSGGATDTQYF; CDR3 DNA: TGTGCCAGCAGCTCCGGGGGGGCCACAGATACGCAGTATTTT; clone size: NA; D gene: TRBD2; J gene: TRBJ2-3; V gene: TRBV7-6
CDR3 protein: CASSERQGTQPQHF; CDR3 DNA: TGTGCCAGCAGTGAGAGGCAGGGGACTCAGCCCCAGCATTTT; clone size: NA; D gene: NA; J gene: TRBJ1-5; V gene: TRBV2
CDR3 protein: CSVIGSIFGELFF; CDR3 DNA: TGCAGCGTGATCGGGAGTATCTTCGGGGAGCTGTTTTTT; clone size: once; D gene: NA; J gene: TRBJ2-2; V gene: TRBV29-1
CDR3 protein: CASSSTARREQYF; CDR3 DNA: TGTGCCAGCAGCTCGACGGCGCGAAGGGAGCAGTACTTC; clone size: few; D gene: NA; J gene: TRBJ2-7; V gene: TRBV7-2
CDR3 protein: CASSLGGDYTF; CDR3 DNA: TGTGCCAGCAGTTTAGGGGGGGACTACACCTTC; clone size: NA; D gene: NA; J gene: TRBJ1-2; V gene: TRBV12-3/TRBV12-4
CDR3 protein: CASSLGPHQPQHF; CDR3 DNA: TGTGCCAGCAGTTTGGGGCCCCATCAGCCCCAGCATTTT; clone size: NA; D gene: NA; J gene: TRBJ1-5; V gene: TRBV27
CDR3 protein: CASSGGTDSGNTIYF; CDR3 DNA: TGTGCCAGCAGTGGGGGGACAGACTCTGGAAACACCATATATTTT; clone size: once; D gene: TRBD1; J gene: TRBJ1-3; V gene: TRBV2
CDR3 protein: CASSREVTRNTEAFF; CDR3 DNA: TGTGCCAGCAGTCGGGAGGTCACCCGGAACACTGAAGCTTTCTTT; clone size: NA; D gene: NA; J gene: TRBJ1-1; V gene: TRBV2